The clone carrying this T cell receptor (beta chain) has only one observation. What it binds is unknown. Using immunoSEQ multiplex PCR, the repertoire was profiled, and TCRdb retains in-frame clones only, with some absent. The sample contains approximately 67,000 clones, around 83% of which appear only once. The data derive from a study of OX40 agonist ivuxolimab in advanced cancers. Study overall: Intravenous ivuxolimab at 0.01 to 10 mg/kg was given to patients every 2 weeks. The dose-escalation cohort was about 87% male, with a mean age of about 60 years, ranging about 23 to 79. There were three patients with partial responses, one having hepatocellular carcinoma and two cutaneous melanoma. Overall study findings and caveats: CD4+ and CD8+ blood T cells expanded clonally by week 6 at 0.1 to 3.0 mg/kg.

The V end lost 2 bases, the J end lost 7 bases, and 15 bases lay between the germline ends. The CDR3 runs to 15 residues. Germline V lookup: CDR1 SGHTA, CDR2 FQGNSA. Material: CD4+ or CD8+ T cells sorted from blood, obtained in a trial of the OX40 agonist ivuxolimab. This chain joins TRBV7-2 and TRBJ2-1; D might be TRBD2 (7 bases). This receptor was taken from an adult with an advanced solid tumor such as melanoma, head and neck, liver or kidney cancer. The CDR3 spells CASSLLGAGANEQFF. The CDR3 region has the DNA TGTGCCAGCAGCTTATTAGGGGCGGGGGCGAATGAGCAGTTCTTC.